These T cell receptor beta chains were read from a single sample in a study of cytomegalovirus exposure and HLA in healthy donors. Assay: immunoSEQ multiplex PCR; the TCRdb copy retains only in-frame clones and omits some. The sample records about 150,000 clones, over 65% being singletons. Sequences were obtained from PBMCs. Source of these receptors: a man aged 35-49 years in good health and CMV-seropositive. Each CDR3 is given with its conserved first and last residue.

j_gene | v_gene | CDR3aa
TRBJ1-1 | TRBV27 | CASSFQLTGGTTEAFF
TRBJ2-1 | TRBV7-8 | CASSPPSGRDGEQFF
TRBJ2-1 | TRBV5-1 | CASSPLGLAVQLSSYNEQFF
TRBJ2-5 | TRBV7-9 | CASSPGGEVETQYF
TRBJ2-1 | TRBV28 | CASSLPSGSYNEQFF
TRBJ1-1 | TRBV6-1 | CASIWGPNTEAFF
TRBJ2-3 | TRBV9 | CASSDFADTQYF
TRBJ1-5 | TRBV27 | CASSRRGPDQPQHF
TRBJ2-7 | TRBV7-6 | CASSLRSSGSEQYF
TRBJ2-7 | TRBV27 | CASSLSRITGGRAVEQYF
. | TRBV4-1 | CASSPLAGGSYEQYF
TRBJ2-7 | TRBV28 | CASSLGGPRLAGVPSSYEQYF
TRBJ1-4 | TRBV5-1 | CASSMGQGFEKLFF
TRBJ2-1 | TRBV7-2 | CASSLGVLDEQFF
TRBJ2-5 | TRBV9 | CASSVSGRTLETQYF
TRBJ1-1 | TRBV6-1 | CASSEGRNTEAFF
TRBJ1-1 | TRBV7-9 | CASSRQGYTEAFF
TRBJ2-7 | TRBV5-1 | CASSLVADEQYF
. | TRBV10-3 | CAISRTGGYEQYF
TRBJ2-1 | TRBV11-2 | CASSHITAPRGREYEQFF
TRBJ2-3 | TRBV5-8 | CASSWGGLAGHTDTQYF
TRBJ2-1 | TRBV6-6 | CASSLAGDYRVEQFF
TRBJ2-2 | TRBV4-3 | CASSQTGTSGRWTGELFF
TRBJ2-1 | TRBV9 | CASSGLAGGPYNEQFF
TRBJ2-1 | TRBV7-2 | CASSLDGSPNEQFF
TRBJ2-6 | TRBV7-8 | CASSLSGGANGLTF
TRBJ2-7 | TRBV29-1 | CSVEGKQGYEQYF
TRBJ2-5 | TRBV25-1 | CASSQRQGARETQYF
TRBJ2-7 | TRBV23-1 | CASSQSKSQQGNEQYF
TRBJ1-5 | TRBV25-1 | CASSKWDRELSQPQHF
TRBJ2-5 | TRBV5-4 | CASSPGTSSQETQYF
TRBJ2-7 | TRBV11-2 | CASSLGTGRDYEQYF
TRBJ2-7 | TRBV6-6 | CASSSHRDEQYF
TRBJ1-2 | TRBV6-5 | CASSYSMGTYSNGYTF
TRBJ2-1 | TRBV28 | CASSPTGGPYNEQFF
TRBJ2-1 | TRBV7-3 | CASSLRTSGYNEQFF
TRBJ2-4 | TRBV13 | CASSITEHLAKNSQYF
TRBJ2-7 | TRBV7-9 | CASSLPQGNEQYF
TRBJ2-7 | TRBV27 | CASSLSFRQGTLYEQYF
TRBJ1-2 | TRBV4-1 | CASSQVETDGGYTF
TRBJ1-5 | TRBV6-5 | CASRFRGESNQPQHF
TRBJ2-5 | TRBV7-2 | CASTLSETQYF
TRBJ1-5 | TRBV5-1 | CASSEQGKQPQHF
TRBJ2-7 | TRBV5-4 | CASSFFRTSGGDEQYF
TRBJ2-1 | TRBV5-1 | CASSLAGNNEQFF
TRBJ2-3 | TRBV4-3 | CASSQVFRDRGPEDTQYF
TRBJ1-1 | TRBV2 | CASTSEGDTEAFF
TRBJ1-1 | TRBV15 | CATSRDVTANTEAFF
TRBJ1-5 | TRBV28 | CASSLGAGQPQHF
TRBJ1-1 | TRBV27 | CASSLDRGVFTEAFF
TRBJ1-3 | TRBV6-1 | CASDRWTGGANTIYF
TRBJ1-2 | TRBV2 | CASRSGGADGYTF
TRBJ2-2 | TRBV7-9 | CASSLTSSGGELFF
TRBJ1-3 | TRBV28 | CASSLSPRTGGNTIYF